This TCR beta chain was obtained from a study of blood T cell repertoires in COVID-19. Study in general: COVID-19 samples, acute and convalescent, were from the United States, Italy and Spain. From T cells, B-cell-depleted T cells, or PBMCs came the material, which was cDNA or gDNA.

Per the original data handling: Amplification from reference gene primers served as the basis for estimated nucleated cell counts. TCRdb keeps only in-frame clones here, not all; method: immunoSEQ multiplex PCR. V, J and clone size reflect that table, while D and trimming were determined from the DNA. The sample records some 97,000 clones, more than 90% being singletons. Losses at the gene ends were 0 bases for V and 5 bases for J; bases not matched to a gene: 4. Germline V gene sequence: CDR1 MGHDK, CDR2 SYGVNS. CDR3 length: 16 amino acids. This sequence was found in a man in his 70s with acute or convalescent COVID-19. Sequenced input: peripheral blood. This chain connects TRBV25-1 to TRBJ1-6; TRBD1 matches 7 bases. As DNA, the CDR3 is TGTGCCAGCAGTGAATATGAGGGACAGAATAATTCACCCCTCCACTTT. Amino acid sequence: CASSEYEGQNNSPLHF.